This TCR beta chain was obtained from a study of T cells after yellow fever vaccination. The CDR3 extends over 14 amino acids. Between the trimmed V and J ends, which lost 6 bases and 7 bases, there was a span of 16 bases. Per germline, CDR1 MNHEY and CDR2 SMNVEV (reference sequence). Each CDR3 protein gets one entry after TCRdb re-called the 5' RACE reads with MiXCR. The sample includes around 610,000 distinct CDR3 sequences, roughly 13% seen only once; the top ten take over 12%. The sequencing used PBMCs, collected on the day of the yellow fever booster vaccination. The chain employs TRBV27 and TRBJ2-4; the D gene could be TRBD1 or TRBD2 (6 bases each). This TCR was recovered from a man younger than 45 who received the YFV17D yellow fever vaccine. CDR3 in amino acids: CASSRSEGVNIQYF. In DNA, the CDR3 is TGTGCCAGCAGCCGCTCGGAGGGGGTGAACATTCAGTACTTC.